One TCR beta chain is described in this entry. V was trimmed by 7 bases and J by 5 bases, leaving 17 bases between them. CDR1 and CDR2 from the germline V gene are MNHEY and SMNVEV (reference sequence). This CDR3 is 14 amino acids long. This sample was included in a study of T cells in Graves' hyperthyroidism and ophthalmopathy. There were TCR beta CDR3 regions amplified from RNA transcripts. RT-PCR in the first round (using the HTBI primer set) targeted the TCR CDR3. MiXCR, run by TCRdb on the multiplex PCR reads, gives a single entry per CDR3 protein. Of over 200,000 distinct CDR3 sequences in the sample, under 20% were seen once.

The chain employs TRBV27 and TRBJ1-2; tentative D call: TRBD1 (6 bases). Sample: blood. This TCR came from a man aged 45 to 65 with Graves' hyperthyroidism. In DNA form, the CDR3 reads TGTGCCAGCATGGGGGGGGGCAGAACGTATGGCTACACCTTC. Its protein product is CASMGGGRTYGYTF.